This T cell receptor (beta chain) was identified during a study of cytomegalovirus exposure and HLA in healthy donors. Study conclusions and caveats: Accounts indicate the classifier identified cytomegalovirus status with strong specificity and sensitivity.

PCR amplification relied on 60 Vbeta primers (plus 13 Jbeta primers). The protocol was immunoSEQ multiplex PCR, while the TCRdb copy is restricted to in-frame clones and leaves out a portion. This table has over 150,000 clones, roughly 70% appearing once. Comments on this clone: Its cognate antigen is unknown.

The source is a woman between 45 and 60 years old in good health and CMV-seropositive. The sample comprised PBMCs.

The CDR3 DNA reads as TGTGCCAGCAAGACAGGAAACACCGGGGAGCTGTTTTTT. Translation gives CASKTGNTGELFF. This chain links TRBV18 with TRBJ2-2; tentatively, D is TRBD1 (6 bases). This CDR3 spans 13 amino acids. From germline, CDR1 is KGHSH and CDR2 LQKENI. V was cut by 8 bases and J by 2 bases, with 9 bases left in between.